The clone carrying this T cell receptor beta chain was seen a handful of times. Its target is not known. This CDR3 is 13 amino acids long. The germline V gene encodes CDR1 WSHSY and CDR2 SAAADI. Losses at the gene ends were 2 bases for V and 4 bases for J; bases not matched to a gene: 0. Regions amplified from RNA transcripts were the TCR beta CDR3 regions. Primed by the HTBI set, a first-round RT-PCR was run on the TCR CDR3. From the multiplex PCR reads, TCRdb called clonotypes with MiXCR, one entry per CDR3 protein. The data show about 640,000 distinct CDR3 sequences, with about 15% seen just once and roughly an eighth held by the top ten. This entry belongs to a study of T cells in Graves' hyperthyroidism and ophthalmopathy. Study-wide results and caveats: In the blood, most expanded thyroid clonotypes above 0.001 appeared as well. Ophthalmopathy and stable hyperthyroidism were told apart by a 13 V-J model.

This chain links TRBV10-2 with TRBJ2-7, with 9 bases identical to TRBD1. The sequence was obtained from a woman between 45 and 60 years old with Graves' ophthalmopathy. The sequencing sample was made of blood. CDR3 region: CASSEDRGYEQYF. The CDR3 DNA reads TGCGCCAGCAGTGAGGACAGGGGGTACGAGCAGTACTTC.